This T cell receptor (beta chain) was identified in a study of molecular identifiers for immune sequencing clone quantification. The overall study: Replicate RNA came from roughly 20,000 or 100,000 naive CD8 cells and was split five ways, and four parts were sequenced. Study conclusions and caveats: The share of molecules held by clones above 20 RNA copies was over 97% in effector cells and under 1% in naive cells.

In its sample, this clonotype was seen a few times. Antigen specificity is unknown. TCRdb used MiXCR to reprocess the PCR reads, holding one entry per CDR3 protein. The table has a few hundred thousand distinct CDR3 sequences, over 20% seen once; the top ten hold 0.7% to 1%. The CDR3 totals 15 residues. CDR1 is SGHRS, CDR2 YFSETQ, per germline. J lost 6 bases, V lost 6 bases, and 13 bases had no gene match. With 10%, 30% or 50% of RNA, about 17,000 to 1,100,000 naive CD8 T cells were sequenced. For naive CD8 T cells, sorting used the CD8+CD4-CCR7+CD45RA+ phenotype. Source material: naive CD8+ T cells from blood, with Jurkat cell RNA spiked in. The subset is: FACS-sorted CD8+CD4-CCR7+CD45RA+ naive T cells. The sequence was collected from a human donor in good health. Some libraries in this study had Jurkat cell RNA spiked in. The rearrangement links TRBV5-1 to TRBJ1-1; 8 nucleotides line up with TRBD1. CDR3 loop: CASTQIEDRGAEAFF. Here the CDR3 DNA reads TGCGCCAGCACCCAGATCGAAGACAGGGGCGCTGAAGCTTTCTTT.